This TCR beta chain was identified during a study of response to subunit inactivated influenza vaccine. Study-wide results and caveats: The authors put forward the suggestion that each seasonal influenza vaccination may bring in only a limited number of new T cells.

This clonotype was seen repeatedly, ten times or more. The antigen is not known. From the RT-PCR reads, TCRdb called clonotypes with MiXCR, one entry per CDR3 protein. In the table there are 500,000 to 600,000 distinct CDR3 sequences, approximately 7.7% of which are singletons. The receptor comes from a man between 50 and 75 years old who received an inactivated influenza vaccine. This sample comprised PBMCs from blood, obtained about 24 months after vaccination.

This CDR3 reads CASSWGAMNTEAFF. The CDR3 DNA reads TGTGCCAGCAGTTGGGGGGCGATGAACACTGAAGCTTTCTTT. The chain recombines TRBV27 with TRBJ1-1, with a tentative D call TRBD1 (6 bases). This CDR3 has 14 amino acids. Trimming took 4 bases from V and 0 from J, leaving 9 bases between them. Germline V gene sequence: CDR1 MNHEY, CDR2 SMNVEV (reference sequence).